A single count supports the clone carrying this T cell receptor (beta chain). What it binds is not known. The data belong to a study of T cells in Graves' hyperthyroidism and ophthalmopathy. Trimming cost V 3 bases and J 1 base, with 10 bases left between them. Germline V gene data show CDR1 as SGHDT and CDR2 as YYEEEE. This CDR3 is 14 amino acids long. Study conclusions and caveats: The blood repertoire included most of the expanded thyroid clonotypes above 0.001.

Exclusion of a patient resulted from uncontrolled infection, other autoimmune disease, pregnancy or lactation. Amplified regions were TCR beta CDR3 sequences from RNA transcripts. RT-PCR in the first round (using the HTBI primer set) targeted the TCR CDR3. TCRdb reprocessed the multiplex PCR reads with MiXCR, giving one entry per CDR3 protein. The table records 530,000 or so distinct CDR3 sequences, about half of them present only once. The TCR was taken from a woman aged 18-29 years with Graves' hyperthyroidism. The chain uses TRBV5-6 and TRBJ1-1, with D possibly TRBD1 on 6 matching bases. Source material: peripheral blood or thyroid tissue (not recorded which). In nucleotides, the CDR3 is TGTGCCAGCAGCTGCGGACAGACGAACACTGAAGCTTTCTTT. The encoded protein is CASSCGQTNTEAFF. Drawing the rest from reference TRBV5-6 and TRBJ1-1, the complete variable domain is DAGVTQSPTHLIKTRGQQVTLRCSPKSGHDTVSWYQQALGQGPQFIFQYYEEEERQRGNFPDRFSGHQFPNYSSELNVNALLLGDSALYLCASSCGQTNTEAFFGQGTRLTVV.